These T cell receptor beta chains were read from a single sample in a study of blood T cell repertoires in COVID-19. The protocol was immunoSEQ multiplex PCR, while the TCRdb copy is restricted to in-frame clones and leaves out a portion. The data contain some 200,000 clones, 92% of them singletons. Sequencing was carried out using peripheral blood. The receptors were gathered from a man aged 25 to 40 with acute or convalescent COVID-19. Each CDR3 is given with its conserved first and last residue. Fields, in order: clone size, V gene, D gene, J gene, CDR3 DNA, CDR3 protein. A D gene is named only where the DNA matches it firmly. Size is omitted from some rows. Given values are once, few, many or a class for expanded clones.

abundance: once
v_gene: TRBV4-2
d_gene: NA
j_gene: TRBJ1-2
CDR3nt: TGTGCCAGCAGCCATACCCTCGACAGAAACTATGGCTACACCTTC
CDR3aa: CASSHTLDRNYGYTF

abundance: NA
v_gene: TRBV28
d_gene: TRBD1
j_gene: TRBJ2-7
CDR3nt: TGTGCCAGCAGGGAGGACAGGATCGGGGAGCAGTACTTC
CDR3aa: CASREDRIGEQYF

abundance: NA
v_gene: TRBV30
d_gene: TRBD1
j_gene: TRBJ1-4
CDR3nt: TGTGCCTGGGGTTCAGGGGGGTCGAATGAAAAACTGTTTTTT
CDR3aa: CAWGSGGSNEKLFF

abundance: NA
v_gene: TRBV27
d_gene: TRBD1
j_gene: TRBJ2-7
CDR3nt: TGTGCCAGCAGTTTCGTTCCGGGACAGGGCCCCTACGAGCAGTACTTC
CDR3aa: CASSFVPGQGPYEQYF

abundance: NA
v_gene: TRBV28
d_gene: NA
j_gene: TRBJ2-6
CDR3nt: TGTGCCAGCAGGGAATCTACAGGGTCTGGGGCCAACGTCCTGACTTTC
CDR3aa: CASRESTGSGANVLTF

abundance: NA
v_gene: TRBV28
d_gene: NA
j_gene: TRBJ1-5
CDR3nt: TGTGCCAGCAGACCCGGACAGTCACCCCAGCATTTT
CDR3aa: CASRPGQSPQHF

abundance: NA
v_gene: TRBV5-1
d_gene: TRBD1
j_gene: TRBJ2-5
CDR3nt: TGCGCCAGCAGCCCGGCCGGGACAGGGGTAGAGACCCAGTACTTC
CDR3aa: CASSPAGTGVETQYF

abundance: NA
v_gene: TRBV3-1/TRBV3-2
d_gene: TRBD1
j_gene: TRBJ1-1
CDR3nt: TGTGCCAGCAGACAGGGGGCTGAAGCTTTCTTT
CDR3aa: CASRQGAEAFF

abundance: NA
v_gene: TRBV6-6
d_gene: NA
j_gene: TRBJ1-1
CDR3nt: TGTGCCAGCAGTTACTTGGGGAGTGAAGCTTTCTTT
CDR3aa: CASSYLGSEAFF

abundance: few
v_gene: TRBV27
d_gene: TRBD1
j_gene: TRBJ1-2
CDR3nt: TGTGCCAGCAGTTCCAAGGGACAGGGGGGTAACTATGGCTACACCTTC
CDR3aa: CASSSKGQGGNYGYTF

abundance: NA
v_gene: TRBV5-1
d_gene: TRBD2
j_gene: TRBJ2-1
CDR3nt: TGCGCCAGCCGCTTGACTAGCGGGAGGAGTAACAATGAGCAGTTCTTC
CDR3aa: CASRLTSGRSNNEQFF

abundance: NA
v_gene: TRBV30
d_gene: NA
j_gene: TRBJ2-5
CDR3nt: TGTGCCTGGAGTGCAGGGGTAGAGACCCAGTACTTC
CDR3aa: CAWSAGVETQYF

abundance: NA
v_gene: TRBV5-1
d_gene: TRBD2
j_gene: TRBJ2-3
CDR3nt: TGCGCCAGCAGCACCCAGCGGGGGGGCGTCGGAGATACGCAGTATTTT
CDR3aa: CASSTQRGGVGDTQYF

abundance: NA
v_gene: TRBV5-5
d_gene: NA
j_gene: TRBJ2-3
CDR3nt: TGTGCCAGCAGATGGCAGGGGGGAAATACGCAGTATTTT
CDR3aa: CASRWQGGNTQYF

abundance: NA
v_gene: TRBV7-2
d_gene: TRBD1
j_gene: TRBJ1-5
CDR3nt: TGTGCCAGCAGCTCTGCCGGGACAGGGAGTTCCCCCCAGCATTTT
CDR3aa: CASSSAGTGSSPQHF

abundance: NA
v_gene: TRBV6-4
d_gene: TRBD1
j_gene: TRBJ2-2
CDR3nt: TGTGCCAGCAGTGGGGACAGGGGTGCCGGGGAGCTGTTTTTT
CDR3aa: CASSGDRGAGELFF

abundance: NA
v_gene: TRBV19
d_gene: NA
j_gene: TRBJ1-1
CDR3nt: TGTGCCAGTTTGAGTGTTGCGGGTGGAGGGACTGAAGCTTTCTTT
CDR3aa: CASLSVAGGGTEAFF

abundance: NA
v_gene: TRBV4-1
d_gene: NA
j_gene: TRBJ1-3
CDR3nt: TGCGCCAGCAGCCAAGATTTATATGGAAACACCATATATTTT
CDR3aa: CASSQDLYGNTIYF

abundance: NA
v_gene: TRBV3-1/TRBV3-2
d_gene: NA
j_gene: TRBJ2-2
CDR3nt: TGTGCCAGCAGCCAAGGCCCTGGGCCGGCTTACACCGGGGAGCTGTTTTTT
CDR3aa: CASSQGPGPAYTGELFF

abundance: NA
v_gene: TRBV5-6
d_gene: NA
j_gene: TRBJ2-1
CDR3nt: TGTGCCAGTTCGGTTAGCCTATACTTGGATGAGCAGTTCTTC
CDR3aa: CASSVSLYLDEQFF

abundance: NA
v_gene: TRBV19
d_gene: NA
j_gene: TRBJ1-5
CDR3nt: TGTGCCAGTAGTATAGATGTATCGGGCAATCAGCCCCAGCATTTT
CDR3aa: CASSIDVSGNQPQHF

abundance: NA
v_gene: TRBV6-5
d_gene: NA
j_gene: TRBJ2-2
CDR3nt: TGTGCCAGCAGTTACTATCTTGCCGGGGAGCTGTTTTTT
CDR3aa: CASSYYLAGELFF

abundance: NA
v_gene: TRBV4-1
d_gene: TRBD2
j_gene: TRBJ2-1
CDR3nt: TGCGCCAGCAGCCTAATCTTGACGGGACTAGCGAGGTACAATGAGCAGTTCTTC
CDR3aa: CASSLILTGLARYNEQFF

abundance: NA
v_gene: TRBV7-2
d_gene: TRBD2
j_gene: TRBJ2-1
CDR3nt: TGTGCCAGCAGCTCATTGGGGGGAGGGTGGAATGAGCAGTTCTTC
CDR3aa: CASSSLGGGWNEQFF

abundance: NA
v_gene: TRBV7-3
d_gene: TRBD2
j_gene: TRBJ2-7
CDR3nt: TGTGCCAGCAGCTGGGGCGGGGGGACCCAGCAGTACTTC
CDR3aa: CASSWGGGTQQYF

abundance: NA
v_gene: TRBV9
d_gene: NA
j_gene: TRBJ2-5
CDR3nt: TGTGCATCCGGCCGGGGGTATGGGCCAGAGACCCAGTACTTC
CDR3aa: CASGRGYGPETQYF

abundance: NA
v_gene: TRBV3-1/TRBV3-2
d_gene: TRBD1
j_gene: TRBJ1-2
CDR3nt: TGTGCCAGCAGCCAAGATTTGAGAGGGGGCGCCTGGGGCTACACCTTC
CDR3aa: CASSQDLRGGAWGYTF

abundance: NA
v_gene: TRBV2
d_gene: TRBD2
j_gene: TRBJ2-1
CDR3nt: TGTGCCAGCCTTCTAGCGGGGTTGTACAATGAGCAGTTCTTC
CDR3aa: CASLLAGLYNEQFF

abundance: NA
v_gene: TRBV28
d_gene: NA
j_gene: TRBJ1-1
CDR3nt: TGTGCCAGCAGCCTGCGGACAGTATTGAACACTGAAGCTTTCTTT
CDR3aa: CASSLRTVLNTEAFF

abundance: NA
v_gene: TRBV28
d_gene: NA
j_gene: TRBJ2-7
CDR3nt: TGTGCCAGCAGCCGAGTGGGGACTGCCGAGTGGGAGCAGTACTTC
CDR3aa: CASSRVGTAEWEQYF

abundance: NA
v_gene: TRBV5-1
d_gene: TRBD1
j_gene: TRBJ2-7
CDR3nt: TGCGCCAGCAGCCGGGACAGCTACGAGCAGTACTTC
CDR3aa: CASSRDSYEQYF

abundance: NA
v_gene: TRBV7-8
d_gene: NA
j_gene: TRBJ2-3
CDR3nt: TGTGCCAGCAGCGCGGACGGGGCAGATACGCAGTATTTT
CDR3aa: CASSADGADTQYF